One and the same sample provided the 16 T cell receptor beta chains below, sequenced in a study of cytomegalovirus exposure and HLA in healthy donors. PCR primers comprised 60 Vbeta and 13 Jbeta primers. Profiling relied on immunoSEQ multiplex PCR, and the TCRdb table lists in-frame clones only, not all of them. Among some 160,000 clones listed, 82% were seen once. The sequencing sample was made of PBMCs. The source is a male donor in good health and CMV-seropositive.

This sequence joins TRBV6-5 and TRBJ2-7; perhaps TRBD2 as D (5 bases). The germline CDR1 and CDR2 sequences are MNHEY and SVGAGI. With 0 bases removed from V and 3 bases from J, the gap between germline ends came to 15 bases. CDR3 length: 16 residues. The CDR3 sequence is CASSYSRVDLGYEQYF. The CDR3 DNA sequence: TGTGCCAGCAGTTACTCGAGGGTAGACTTGGGCTACGAGCAGTACTTC.

The chain uses TRBV9 and TRBJ1-4; a possible D gene is TRBD1 (5 bases). Trimming took 4 bases from V and 13 from J, leaving 20 bases between them. CDR1 is SGDLS, CDR2 YYNGEE, per germline. CDR3 length equals 14 residues. The CDR3 region has the DNA TGTGCCAGCAGCCCCCGCGGTCAGGGTGAGCGACTGTTTTTT. Translated, it gives CASSPRGQGERLFF. Variable domain in full (rest from reference TRBV9 and TRBJ1-4): DSGVTQTPKHLITATGQRVTLRCSPRSGDLSVYWYQQSLDQGLQFLIQYYNGEERAKGNILERFSAQQFPDLHSELNLSSLELGDSALYFCASSPRGQGERLFFGSGTQLSVL.

Here the CDR3 reads CASKSSAGVEQYF. The CDR3 bases are TGTGCCAGCAAGAGTAGCGCGGGCGTGGAGCAGTACTTC. The chain recombines TRBV2 with TRBJ2-7, with D maybe TRBD2 (5 bases). CDR1 is SNHLY, CDR2 FYNNEI, per germline. The germline V and J ends were trimmed by 7 bases and 7 bases, with 17 bases remaining between them. The CDR3 length is 13 residues.

The chain combines TRBV5-1 with TRBJ2-1, with unresolved D. Germline lookup yields CDR1 SGHRS and CDR2 YFSETQ. V was pared by 0 bases and J by 8 bases, with 9 bases between. This CDR3 has 13 residues. CDR3 nucleotide sequence: TGCGCCAGCAGCTTGGCCGGGTACGATGAGCAGTTCTTC. This codes for CASSLAGYDEQFF. Full variable domain (missing parts from reference TRBV5-1 and TRBJ2-1): KAGVTQTPRYLIKTRGQQVTLSCSPISGHRSVSWYQQTPGQGLQFLFEYFSETQRNKGNFPGRFSGRQFSNSRSEMNVSTLELGDSALYLCASSLAGYDEQFFGPGTRLTVL.

The chain uses TRBV9 and TRBJ2-7; no clear D. Trimming removed 3 bases at V and 3 bases at J, with 13 bases between. Germline-derived CDR1 and CDR2 are SGDLS and YYNGEE. The CDR3 sequence is 14 residues long. The CDR3 sequence is CASSASALGYEQYF. In DNA form, the CDR3 reads TGTGCCAGCAGCGCGAGCGCCTTGGGCTACGAGCAGTACTTC.

V usage is TRBV19 and J usage is TRBJ1-4; possible D gene TRBD1, 5 bases. The V and J ends lost 6 bases and 1 base respectively, with 12 bases between them. CDR3 size: 15 residues. Germline-derived CDR1 and CDR2 are LNHDA and SQIVND (reference sequence). The CDR3 DNA is TGTGCCAGTAGAAACGACGGGGGAACTAATGAAAAACTGTTTTTT. This gives the protein CASRNDGGTNEKLFF.

The chain has TRBV4-3 and TRBJ2-7; tentatively, D is TRBD2 (6 bases). This CDR3 has 18 residues. The V end lost 1 base, the J end lost 2 bases, and 21 bases lay between the germline ends. In germline, CDR1 is LGHNA, CDR2 YSLEER. CDR3 protein: CASSQGRVAVGRTYEQYF. As DNA, the CDR3 is TGCGCCAGCAGCCAAGGTAGGGTCGCGGTGGGGAGGACCTACGAGCAGTACTTC.

The chain carries TRBV28 and TRBJ1-1, with 8 bases matching TRBD1. The junction had 7 bases not matched to a gene; V was cut back by 8 bases and J by 2 bases. Germline V gene lookup returns CDR1 MDHEN and CDR2 SYDVKM. This CDR3 region has 14 residues. The CDR3 loop is CASLDRGGNTEAFF. The CDR3 coding sequence is TGTGCCAGCCTCGACAGGGGCGGAAACACTGAAGCTTTCTTT.

The chain combines TRBV6-7 with TRBJ1-5; TRBD1 aligns across 7 bases. TRBV6-7 is an open reading frame, and its role is uncertain. Trimming at V came to 5 bases and at J to 0 bases, leaving 7 bases not matched to a gene. CDR3 length: 16 amino acids. The CDR3 loop is CASSRTGYYSNQPQHF. Written as DNA, the CDR3 is TGTGCCAGCAGTAGGACAGGCTACTATAGCAATCAGCCCCAGCATTTT.

V is TRBV27 and J is TRBJ2-7; D perhaps matches TRBD2 (6 bases). Trimming stripped 8 bases from V and 2 bases from J, with 22 bases between. The germline V gene has CDR1 MNHEY and CDR2 SMNVEV (reference sequence). The CDR3 runs to 16 residues. The CDR3: CASSHLVGSYTYEQYF. For the CDR3, the DNA is TGTGCCAGCTCCCACCTGGTCGGGAGCTACACCTACGAGCAGTACTTC.

This clone came up a few times. The genes are TRBV2 and TRBJ2-1; tentatively, D is TRBD2 (6 bases). The CDR3 covers 10 residues. The germline gives CDR1 SNHLY, CDR2 FYNNEI. V shed 10 bases and J shed 9 bases, with 10 bases lying between them. The chain's CDR3 is CAILAREQFF. The CDR3 coding sequence is TGTGCCATACTAGCTCGTGAGCAGTTCTTC.

The chain is built from TRBV30 and TRBJ1-2; unclear D gene. Trimming stripped 3 bases from V and 1 base from J, with 6 bases between. The CDR3 spans 12 residues. Germline-derived CDR1 and CDR2 are GTSNPN and SVGIG (reference sequence). CDR3 in amino acids: CAWRSYNYGYTF. The CDR3 nucleotides read TGTGCCTGGAGATCTTATAACTATGGCTACACCTTC.

The V call is TRBV7-2, the J call TRBJ2-5, with 7 positions matching TRBD1. This CDR3 region has 13 residues. With 8 bases clipped from V and 7 bases from J, the junction kept 10 bases outside the gene matches. Looked up from germline, CDR1 is SGHTA and CDR2 is FQGNSA. The CDR3 loop is CASAYRGMGTQYF. The CDR3 DNA reads as TGTGCCAGCGCGTACAGGGGAATGGGGACCCAGTACTTC.

V gene TRBV5-1 combines with J gene TRBJ1-1, with D unresolved. Per germline, CDR1 SGHRS and CDR2 YFSETQ. V lost 0 bases to trimming and J lost 6 bases, with 18 bases between them. There are 16 residues in the CDR3. For the CDR3, the DNA is TGCGCCAGCAGCTTGGACGCGGGCCTTCACGGGCCTGAAGCTTTCTTT. Translating it yields CASSLDAGLHGPEAFF.

J is TRBJ2-2 and V is TRBV2; TRBD2 agrees at 9 bases. Germline V gene lookup returns CDR1 SNHLY and CDR2 FYNNEI. Trimming at V came to 1 base and at J to 6 bases, leaving 3 bases not matched to a gene. The CDR3 has 15 residues. The CDR3 DNA follows: TGTGCCAGCAGTGAAGATTTAGCGGGGGCCGGGGAGCTGTTTTTT. The encoded protein is CASSEDLAGAGELFF.

The table lists this clone with a few counts. The chain combines TRBV28 with TRBJ2-3; weak D call: TRBD1 (7 bases). Trimming shortened V by 5 bases and J by 5 bases, and 20 bases separated the two germline ends. Germline V lookup: CDR1 MDHEN, CDR2 SYDVKM. The CDR3 loop spans 16 amino acids. This chain's CDR3 is CASSPNRGVGGDTQYF. The CDR3 DNA is TGTGCCAGCAGTCCCAACAGGGGCGTGGGGGGAGATACGCAGTATTTT. Complete variable domain (other parts from reference TRBV28 and TRBJ2-3): DVKVTQSSRYLVKRTGEKVFLECVQDMDHENMFWYRQDPGLGLRLIYFSYDVKMKEKGDIPEGYSVSREKKERFSLILESASTNQTSMYLCASSPNRGVGGDTQYFGPGTRLTVL.